This TCR beta chain was documented in a study of shared clonotypes between healthy human individuals. The protocol was immunoSEQ multiplex PCR, while the TCRdb copy is restricted to in-frame clones and leaves out a portion. The sample consists of 2,500,000 or so clones, approximately 92% of them appearing once. The CDR3 spans 16 residues. Germline CDR1 MNHNY, CDR2 SVGAGI (reference sequence). V shed 5 bases and J shed 8 bases, with 24 bases lying between them. This clonotype was sampled from a man aged 18 to 30 in good health. Sequenced input: naive CD4+ T cells sorted from blood. The subset: CD45RA+ positively selected. The rearrangement uses TRBV6-6 and TRBJ1-2; unclear D gene. CDR3 residues: CASSPDGYKPSDGYTF. As DNA, the CDR3 is TGTGCCAGCAGTCCCGACGGCTATAAACCCTCGGACGGCTACACCTTC.